Described below is a single T cell receptor beta chain sequence and its context. The CDR3 is 15 residues long. CDR1 MNHNS and CDR2 SASEGT come from the germline V gene. V was cut by 2 bases and J by 8 bases, with 16 bases left in between. This sample was included in a study of blood T cell repertoires in COVID-19. About the study: COVID-19 samples from acute and convalescent phases originated in the United States, Italy and Spain. Sources were T cells, B-cell-depleted T cells, or PBMCs; the material itself was cDNA or gDNA.

In the study's own analysis: Reference gene primer amplification in the assay estimated nucleated cell counts. The protocol was immunoSEQ multiplex PCR, while the TCRdb copy is restricted to in-frame clones and leaves out a portion. D and trimming come from the DNA, and the V and J calls and clone size come from that table. The sample gives 200,000 to 250,000 clones, just over 85% of which show up once; approximately 1.5% is in the top ten. Material: peripheral blood. The sequence came from a man in his late teens or twenties with active or convalescent COVID-19. This chain connects TRBV6-1 to TRBJ2-4, with D possibly matching TRBD2 (5 bases). The DNA for the CDR3 is TGTGCCAGCAGTGAAACGGGGATACCTAAGTACATTCAGTACTTC. It translates to CASSETGIPKYIQYF.